The subject of this entry is one T cell receptor (beta chain). TCRdb keeps only in-frame clones here, not all; method: immunoSEQ multiplex PCR. The data hold roughly 300,000 clones, with just over 85% observed a single time. These data come from a study of blood T cell repertoires in COVID-19. Study context: PBMCs, B-cell-depleted T cells, or T cells were the source of the cDNA or gDNA that made up the material.

CDR1 is MNHNY, CDR2 SVGAGI, per germline (reference sequence). V dropped 6 bases and J dropped 9; count of bases not matched to a gene: 7. This CDR3 is 14 amino acids long. Sequences were obtained from PBMCs or T cells enriched from blood (not recorded which). The V call is TRBV6-6, the J call TRBJ2-4; 11 bases map to TRBD2. The receptor was derived from a woman in her thirties or forties with acute COVID-19. The CDR3 region has the DNA TGTGCCAGCAGCCCAACTAGCGGGGGTAGCATTCAGTACTTC. Amino acid sequence: CASSPTSGGSIQYF.